Shown below are 13 T cell receptor beta chains from a single sample sequenced in a study of T cell changes during pregnancy in multiple sclerosis. Profiling relied on immunoSEQ multiplex PCR, and the TCRdb table lists in-frame clones only, not all of them. The sample holds about 130,000 clones, 96% seen once. The sample in question was peripheral blood, obtained after pregnancy. These receptors came from a female donor with multiple sclerosis, enrolled in a pregnancy study.

V usage is TRBV2 and J usage is TRBJ2-7, with 8 bases lining up with TRBD2. The CDR3 totals 14 residues. J lost 1 base, V lost 6 bases, and 5 bases had no gene match. Germline values: CDR1 SNHLY, CDR2 FYNNEI. DNA of the CDR3: TGTGCCAGCAGGAAGTCTAGCGGGTCCTACGAGCAGTACTTC. It yields the protein CASRKSSGSYEQYF.

The chain combines TRBV28 with TRBJ1-2; TRBD1 aligns across 7 bases. The CDR3 totals 17 residues. Germline V lookup: CDR1 MDHEN, CDR2 SYDVKM. V lost 9 bases to trimming and J lost 0 bases; unmatched junction nucleotides: 16. The CDR3 spells CASKDIQGVIANYGYTF. The CDR3 DNA sequence: TGTGCCAGTAAAGACATTCAGGGGGTGATAGCTAACTATGGCTACACCTTC.

The chain couples TRBV28 to TRBJ2-1; 7 positions agree with TRBD2. The CDR3 length is 18 residues. V lost 1 base to trimming and J lost 8 bases; unmatched junction nucleotides: 17. Germline lookup yields CDR1 MDHEN and CDR2 SYDVKM. The CDR3 DNA sequence: TGTGCCAGCAGTTTATACCCGAAGGGGAGGGCGGTGGGGTATGAGCAGTTCTTC. Its translation: CASSLYPKGRAVGYEQFF.

The chain joins TRBV5-1 to TRBJ2-7; TRBD2 matches at 9 bases. Germline loops: CDR1 SGHRS, CDR2 YFSETQ. After removal of 3 bases from V and 3 bases from J, the junction contained 10 bases not matched to a gene. The CDR3 loop spans 16 amino acids. This CDR3 is CASSSSVGTSFYEQYF. The CDR3 nucleotides read TGCGCCAGCAGCTCATCCGTGGGGACTAGCTTCTACGAGCAGTACTTC.

The chain employs TRBV7-2 and TRBJ1-2; D is undetermined. V gave up 7 bases and J gave up 6 bases, with 18 bases separating them. CDR3 length equals 14 residues. Germline V gene sequence: CDR1 SGHTA, CDR2 FQGNSA. For the CDR3, the DNA is TGTGCCAGCACTCGGGGTGGGGAGAGGAATGGCTACACCTTC. It specifies CASTRGGERNGYTF.

The chain is built from TRBV27 and TRBJ2-2; perhaps TRBD1 as D (6 bases). This CDR3 region has 17 residues. The V end lost 5 bases, the J end lost 5 bases, and 21 bases lay between the germline ends. The germline gives CDR1 MNHEY, CDR2 SMNVEV (reference sequence). CDR3 nucleotide sequence: TGTGCCAGCAGTCGAGACGTAGGGGGAGTTAGGACCGGGGAGCTGTTTTTT. Translating gives CASSRDVGGVRTGELFF.

The gene calls are TRBV28 and TRBJ1-5; the match to TRBD1 covers 9 bases. There are 17 residues in the CDR3. Looked up from germline, CDR1 is MDHEN and CDR2 is SYDVKM. V trimming: 6 bases; J trimming: 3 bases; junction bases outside the gene matches: 12. The DNA of the CDR3 is TGTGCCAGCAGATTCGGACAGGGGAGCGCTAACAATCAGCCCCAGCATTTT. This sequence encodes CASRFGQGSANNQPQHF.

This chain connects TRBV9 to TRBJ2-3; D is possibly TRBD2 (6 bases). V lost 3 bases, J lost 0 bases, and 11 bases lay in between. Germline CDR1 and CDR2: SGDLS and YYNGEE. This CDR3 has 15 amino acids. The CDR3 here is CASSGRLVSTDTQYF. The DNA of the CDR3 is TGTGCCAGCAGCGGAAGACTAGTGAGCACAGATACGCAGTATTTT.

The CDR3 sequence is CASSSGTSGRRPLYNEQFF. The CDR3 DNA sequence: TGTGCCAGCAGCTCCGGGACTAGCGGGAGAAGGCCCCTCTACAATGAGCAGTTCTTC. The chain has TRBV11-2 and TRBJ2-1; 14 nucleotides agree with TRBD2. The trim removed 4 bases at V and 3 bases at J, leaving 11 bases unmatched. Germline lookup yields CDR1 SGHAT and CDR2 FQNNGV. The CDR3 is 19 amino acids.

The chain couples TRBV5-1 to TRBJ2-7, with D perhaps TRBD2 (5 bases). The V gene's germline CDR1 is SGHRS and CDR2 YFSETQ. Trimming stripped 4 bases from V and 1 base from J, with 12 bases between. The CDR3 runs to 14 residues. The CDR3: CASSPMPGSYEQYF. In DNA form, the CDR3 reads TGCGCCAGCAGCCCTATGCCGGGGTCCTACGAGCAGTACTTC. The whole variable domain, filled in from reference TRBV5-1 and TRBJ2-7, reads KAGVTQTPRYLIKTRGQQVTLSCSPISGHRSVSWYQQTPGQGLQFLFEYFSETQRNKGNFPGRFSGRQFSNSRSEMNVSTLELGDSALYLCASSPMPGSYEQYFGPGTRLTVT.

The genes are TRBV28 and TRBJ2-7, with D unresolved. The germline gives CDR1 MDHEN, CDR2 SYDVKM. The CDR3 covers 12 residues. V lost 3 bases to trimming and J lost 1 base, with 4 bases between them. CDR3 protein: CASSLASYEQYF. In DNA form, the CDR3 reads TGTGCCAGCAGTTTGGCTTCCTACGAGCAGTACTTC.

The chain couples TRBV5-1 to TRBJ2-3; no clear D gene. The CDR3 loop spans 15 amino acids. Deletions cut 4 bases from V and 3 bases from J, with 15 bases between. Germline V gene lookup returns CDR1 SGHRS and CDR2 YFSETQ. This chain's CDR3 is CASSREPSITDTQYF. The CDR3 bases are TGCGCCAGCAGCCGCGAGCCATCTATTACAGATACGCAGTATTTT.

The V gene is TRBV28, the J gene TRBJ1-1; 10 bases fit TRBD1. The V gene's germline CDR1 is MDHEN and CDR2 SYDVKM. V lost 6 bases and J lost 3; bases outside the gene matches: 7. The CDR3 loop spans 15 amino acids. The DNA for the CDR3 is TGTGCCAGCAGAGATCCCGGGACAGGGGACACTGAAGCTTTCTTT. Translating it yields CASRDPGTGDTEAFF. The complete variable domain, with remaining parts taken from reference TRBV28 and TRBJ1-1, reads DVKVTQSSRYLVKRTGEKVFLECVQDMDHENMFWYRQDPGLGLRLIYFSYDVKMKEKGDIPEGYSVSREKKERFSLILESASTNQTSMYLCASRDPGTGDTEAFFGQGTRLTVV.